These 28 T cell receptor beta chains originate from one sample sequenced in a study of tumor and adjacent non-tumor tissue in lung cancer. No cell sorting was done before RNA was extracted from the tissue. A modified ARM-PCR protocol with three rounds of nested PCR amplified TCRbeta. Using its own MiXCR run on the multiplex PCR reads, TCRdb lists one record per CDR3 protein. The table lists 120,000 or so distinct CDR3 sequences, about 66% of them singletons. Sequences were obtained from lung tumor tissue. All receptors derive from a man aged 25-40 years with non-small cell lung cancer.

To note about this clonotype: The final CDR3 position lacks the conserved phenylalanine or tryptophan, pointing to a likely read error. The rearrangement uses TRBV7-9 and TRBJ1-2; D not certain. V gave up 0 bases and J gave up 5 bases, with 13 bases separating them. This CDR3 spans 15 amino acids. CDR1 and CDR2 (germline): SEHNR, FQNEAQ (reference sequence). CDR3 loop: CASSLALSDWYGYTI. The CDR3 DNA reads TGTGCCAGCAGCTTAGCGCTATCTGATTGGTATGGCTACACCATC.

Note on this clonotype: A much more abundant neighbour one base away suggests this may be a read error. V and J are TRBV20-1 and TRBJ2-1; D is perhaps TRBD1 or TRBD2 (6 bases each). There are 11 residues in the CDR3. CDR1 and CDR2 from the germline V gene are DFQATT and SNEGSKA (reference sequence). The CDR3 bases are TGCCGTGCCGAGAGGGGGGATGAGCAGTTCTTC. It encodes CRAERGDEQFF.

DNA for the CDR3: TGCGCCAGCAGCACGGGACAGGGGGTAGAACCCCTCCACTTT. It is translated as CASSTGQGVEPLHF. V and J are TRBV5-1 and TRBJ1-6; 11 bases are a match to TRBD1. J lost 12 bases, V lost 4 bases, and 6 bases had no gene match. This CDR3 has 14 amino acids. Germline loops: CDR1 SGHRS, CDR2 YFSETQ.

This rearrangement joins TRBV12-3 or TRBV12-4 to TRBJ1-2, with D unresolved. Trimming took 1 base from V and 4 from J, leaving 7 bases between them. The CDR3 has 13 amino acids. CDR3 region: CASSLGMGYGYTF. CDR3 DNA sequence: TGTGCCAGCAGTTTAGGGATGGGCTATGGCTACACCTTC.

This clonotype was counted only a few times. The CDR3 ends on some other residue instead of the conserved phenylalanine or tryptophan, so this is likely a read error. The V and J genes are TRBV20-1 and TRBJ2-3; unclear D gene. This CDR3 contains 14 residues. The germline V and J ends were trimmed by 3 bases and 1 base, with 11 bases remaining between them. Germline-derived CDR1 and CDR2 are DFQATT and SNEGSKA (reference sequence). The CDR3 sequence is CSARGLSGTDTQYS. The CDR3 nucleotides are TGCAGTGCTAGGGGCCTGAGCGGCACAGATACGCAGTATTCT.

Comments on this clonotype: A much bigger clone sits one base away, suggesting this may be a read error. The chain links TRBV20-1 to TRBJ1-2; no clear D gene. Germline V gene data show CDR1 as DFQATT and CDR2 as SNEGSKA (reference sequence). The V end lost 6 bases, the J end lost 8 bases, and 13 bases lay between the germline ends. The CDR3 loop spans 11 amino acids. The CDR3 DNA follows: TGCAGTGCACCCAGCTCGGGGGGCTACACCTTC. This translates into CSAPSSGGYTF.

Comments on this clonotype: A much larger clone is a single base away; this may be a read error. J is TRBJ2-3 and V is TRBV12-3 or TRBV12-4; D uncertain. The V end was cut by 11 bases, the J end by 6 bases, with 12 bases between. This CDR3 comprises 11 residues. The CDR3 nucleotides read TGTGCCGGCGGAAACGGGGATACGCAGTATTTT. It encodes CAGGNGDTQYF.

This clonotype was detected ten times or more. This sequence joins TRBV4-3 and TRBJ1-2, with 8 bases lining up with TRBD1. The J segment lost 4 bases and the V segment lost 1 base, leaving 5 bases of the junction unmatched. The CDR3 totals 15 residues. Germline V lookup: CDR1 LGHNA, CDR2 YSLEER. CDR3 amino acids: CASSQVRTGTYGYTF. CDR3 sequence (DNA): TGCGCCAGCAGCCAAGTCCGGACAGGGACCTATGGCTACACCTTC.

A note on this clonotype: A read error may produce the germline difference seen at one junction end. The rearrangement links TRBV20-1 to TRBJ2-5; the D gene is possibly TRBD1 (6 bases). The CDR3 has 15 amino acids. Germline CDR1 and CDR2: DFQATT and SNEGSKA (reference sequence). The CDR3 is CCAQEDSRMQETQYF. Written as DNA, the CDR3 is TGCTGTGCTCAAGAGGACAGCAGGATGCAAGAGACCCAGTACTTC.

Details on this clonotype: A much larger clone lies a single base off, so this may be a read error. In this CDR3 the conserved last residue, phenylalanine or tryptophan, is missing, so a read error is likely. The chain is built from TRBV20-1 and TRBJ2-2; D is undetermined. Germline V gene data show CDR1 as DFQATT and CDR2 as SNEGSKA (reference sequence). Trimming removed 1 base from V and 0 bases from J, with 15 bases in between. This CDR3 spans 17 amino acids. CDR3 region: CSARGLMQVANTGELFL. The CDR3 DNA reads as TGCAGTGCTAGAGGGCTCATGCAAGTCGCGAACACCGGGGAGCTGTTTCTT.

The CDR3 nucleotides read TGCAGCGTTGACGGGACCAGAGGGCGAAACAATGAGCAGTTCTTC. Translation: CSVDGTRGRNNEQFF. The chain is built from TRBV29-1 and TRBJ2-1; perhaps D is TRBD1 or TRBD2 (5 bases each). Germline loops: CDR1 SQVTM, CDR2 ANQGSEA. V lost 3 bases to trimming and J lost 5 bases, with 17 bases between them. There are 15 residues in the CDR3.

This clonotype came up once. The V and J genes are TRBV20-1 and TRBJ2-7; TRBD2 matches 7 bases. The CDR3 covers 15 residues. The V gene end was trimmed by 7 bases and the J gene end by 5 bases; junction bases not matched to a gene: 17. The V gene's germline CDR1 is DFQATT and CDR2 SNEGSKA (reference sequence). DNA of the CDR3: TGCAGTGTTAGGAATACAGAGGGAGGGAGGAACGAGCAGTACTTC. This sequence encodes CSVRNTEGGRNEQYF.

As concerns this clonotype: Since a much larger clone is just one base distant, this may be a read error. The V call is TRBV6-5, the J call TRBJ1-2; D unresolved. The V and J ends lost 4 bases and 10 bases respectively, with 19 bases between them. CDR1 is MNHEY and CDR2 is SVGAGI in the germline V gene. The CDR3 extends over 14 amino acids. CDR3 in DNA: TGTGCCAGCAGTTCGACCGGTGCCCCGCGGGACTACACCTTC. The encoded protein is CASSSTGAPRDYTF.

The chain employs TRBV6-1 and TRBJ2-7; D is perhaps TRBD1 or TRBD2 (6 bases each). This CDR3 has 15 amino acids. V dropped 7 bases and J dropped 12 bases, with 28 bases sitting between them. Germline V gene lookup returns CDR1 MNHNS and CDR2 SASEGT. CDR3 amino acids: CASITFTGGYYEWYF. CDR3 nucleotide sequence: TGTGCCAGCATCACTTTTACCGGGGGCTACTACGAGTGGTACTTC.

This clonotype has only one observation. V and J are TRBV11-1 and TRBJ2-1, with D perhaps matching TRBD1 (5 bases). The DNA end favors TRBJ2-7, so the J call may be wrong. This CDR3 spans 15 amino acids. CDR1 is SGHAT, CDR2 FQDESV, per germline (reference sequence). CDR3 nucleotide sequence: TGTGCCAGCAGACTAACAGGCGGTTCCTACAATGGGCAGTACTTC. Its translation: CASRLTGGSYNGQYF.

About this clonotype: This could be a read error, since a much larger clone is one nucleotide away. The chain couples TRBV20-1 to TRBJ2-1; TRBD2 matches 10 bases. CDR1 DFQATT and CDR2 SNEGSKA come from the germline V gene (reference sequence). The CDR3 covers 16 residues. The J segment lost 5 bases and the V segment lost 3 bases, leaving 10 bases of the junction unmatched. DNA of the CDR3: TGCAGTGCTAGGCCCCGAAGGACTAGCGGACACAATGAGCAGTTCTTC. It yields the protein CSARPRRTSGHNEQFF.

The chain joins TRBV6-6 to TRBJ2-2; weak D call: TRBD2 (5 bases). Per the germline V gene, CDR1 is MNHNY and CDR2 is SVGAGI (reference sequence). The CDR3 has 15 amino acids. V lost 7 bases and J lost 1, with 13 bases in between. The chain's CDR3 is CASTEPGLNTGELFF. The CDR3 DNA follows: TGTGCCAGCACCGAACCTGGACTGAACACCGGGGAGCTGTTTTTT.

Worth noting for this clonotype: Compared with germline, one end of the junction differs, possibly owing to a read error. CDR3 amino acids: CANSVMTSVGTQYF. CDR3 sequence (DNA): TGTGCCAACAGCGTAATGACTAGCGTAGGGACCCAGTACTTC. The V and J genes are TRBV5-4 and TRBJ2-5; TRBD2 matches 8 bases. The CDR3 has 14 residues. CDR1 is SGHNT, CDR2 YYREEE, per germline (reference sequence). The variable domain in full, with the rest retrieved from reference TRBV5-4 and TRBJ2-5, is ETGVTQSPTHLIKTRGQQVTLRCSSQSGHNTVSWYQQALGQGPQFIFQYYREEENGRGNFPPRFSGLQFPNYSSELNVNALELDDSALYLCANSVMTSVGTQYFGPGTRLLVL.

As for this clonotype: Its ends do not fully match the called genes, so a read error is possible. The chain links TRBV11-1 to TRBJ2-5; 10 nucleotides match TRBD2. Germline CDR1 reads SGHAT; CDR2 reads FQDESV (reference sequence). This CDR3 comprises 15 residues. As DNA, the CDR3 is TGTGCCAGCAGCTTAGAAGCGGGAGGGCAAGAGACCAAGCATTTC. It translates to CASSLEAGGQETKHF.

On this clonotype itself: Germline is not matched at one junction end, which may reflect a read error. This chain uses TRBV11-2 with TRBJ2-2, with D perhaps assigned TRBD1 or TRBD2 (5 bases each). Germline V lookup: CDR1 SGHAT, CDR2 FQNNGV. The CDR3 loop spans 17 amino acids. Here the CDR3 reads CTSSTHPGTNDTGELFF. Here the CDR3 DNA reads TGTACCAGCAGCACCCACCCCGGGACCAACGATACCGGGGAGTTGTTTTTT.

Note on this clonotype: A junction end diverges from the germline sequence, so it may reflect a read error. The chain recombines TRBV11-2 with TRBJ1-4; no reliable D call. The CDR3 spans 13 residues. Per the germline V gene, CDR1 is SGHAT and CDR2 is FQNNGV. The CDR3 DNA reads TGTGCCTGCAGCTTGTCCGATAATGAAAAACTGTTTTTC. Amino acid sequence: CACSLSDNEKLFF.

Points on this clonotype: A much bigger clone sits one base away, suggesting this may be a read error. This chain links TRBV4-1 with TRBJ2-1; D might be TRBD1 (7 bases). The germline gives CDR1 MGHRA, CDR2 YSYEKL. There are 12 residues in the CDR3. CDR3 DNA: TGCGCCGGCAGCCAGGGGGGCAATGAGCAGTTCTTC. Its protein product is CAGSQGGNEQFF.

J is TRBJ1-1 and V is TRBV7-9; D gene unclear. Germline CDR1 reads SEHNR; CDR2 reads FQNEAQ (reference sequence). V was trimmed by 8 bases and J by 1 base, leaving 17 bases between them. CDR3 length: 15 amino acids. Here the CDR3 DNA reads TGTGCCAGCGGCTCCAGGATAGTCCAGAACACTGAAGCTTTCTTT. Residues: CASGSRIVQNTEAFF.

Remarks on this clonotype: A much larger clone lies one base from this, so it may be a read error. The V call is TRBV6-5, the J call TRBJ2-7, with D perhaps TRBD1 (6 bases). CDR1 is MNHEY, CDR2 SVGAGI, per germline. CDR3 length: 13 amino acids. CDR3 residues: CVSRQDSSYEQYF. The CDR3 nucleotides read TGTGTCAGCAGGCAGGACAGCTCCTACGAGCAGTACTTC.

On this clonotype: A much larger clone sits a single nucleotide away, making a read error possible. This chain connects TRBV6-5 to TRBJ1-1; perhaps TRBD1 as D (5 bases). The CDR3 has 13 amino acids. Germline V gene lookup returns CDR1 MNHEY and CDR2 SVGAGI. The CDR3 loop reads CASSRGTGPEALF. The CDR3 coding sequence is TGTGCCAGCAGCCGGGGTACGGGGCCTGAAGCTTTATTT.

This clonotype came up many times. This chain connects TRBV11-2 to TRBJ2-1; either TRBD1 or TRBD2 may supply D (5 bases each). Trimming pared 4 bases from V and 7 bases from J, leaving 14 bases between. The CDR3 is 14 amino acids. In germline, CDR1 is SGHAT, CDR2 FQNNGV. CDR3 coding DNA: TGTGCCAGCAGCTCGTGGGACGGATTAAATGAGCAGTTCTTC. It encodes CASSSWDGLNEQFF.

This clonotype was counted at least ten times. The chain has TRBV6-6 and TRBJ2-3; 14 bases fit TRBD2. CDR3 size: 18 residues. Germline V gene lookup returns CDR1 MNHNY and CDR2 SVGAGI (reference sequence). V was pared by 0 bases and J by 5 bases, with 7 bases of the junction left unmatched. Written as DNA, the CDR3 is TGTGCCAGCAGTTACTCGGTTGGACTAGCGGGGGGTGGAGATACGCAGTATTTT. Residues: CASSYSVGLAGGGDTQYF.

This clonotype was detected many times. CDR3 sequence: CSANGIGGYRYEQYF. The CDR3 DNA is TGCAGTGCTAACGGGATTGGTGGTTATCGCTACGAGCAGTACTTC. The V and J genes are TRBV20-1 and TRBJ2-7; D perhaps matches TRBD2 (5 bases). Trimming took off 4 bases at V and 3 bases at J, with 19 bases between the two ends. CDR1 DFQATT and CDR2 SNEGSKA come from the germline V gene (reference sequence). The CDR3 is made up of 15 amino acids.